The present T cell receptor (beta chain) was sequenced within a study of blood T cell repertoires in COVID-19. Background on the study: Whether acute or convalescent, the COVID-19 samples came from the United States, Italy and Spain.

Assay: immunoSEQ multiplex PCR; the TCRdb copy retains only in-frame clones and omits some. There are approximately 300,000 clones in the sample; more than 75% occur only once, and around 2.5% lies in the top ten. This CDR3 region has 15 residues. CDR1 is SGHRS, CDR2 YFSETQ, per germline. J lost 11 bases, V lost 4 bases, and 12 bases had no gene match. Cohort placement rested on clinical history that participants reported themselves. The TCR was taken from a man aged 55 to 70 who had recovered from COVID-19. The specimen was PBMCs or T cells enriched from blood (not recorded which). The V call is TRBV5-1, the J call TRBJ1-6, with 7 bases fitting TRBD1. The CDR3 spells CASSTRTGAGTPLHF. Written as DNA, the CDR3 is TGCGCCAGCAGCACCCGTACAGGGGCAGGTACACCCCTCCACTTT.